This passage covers 19 T cell receptor beta chains from one sample sequenced in a study of cytomegalovirus exposure and HLA in healthy donors. The PCR made use of 60 Vbeta and 13 Jbeta primers. Clones were read by immunoSEQ multiplex PCR, and TCRdb kept only the in-frame ones, dropping some. Of more than 150,000 clones listed, roughly 74% are singletons. The sequencing sample was made of PBMCs. All receptors derive from a woman in her 30s in good health and CMV-seropositive.

The V call is TRBV18, the J call TRBJ2-7, with TRBD1 as a possible D gene (6 bases). This CDR3 has 12 residues. In germline, CDR1 is KGHSH, CDR2 LQKENI. V lost 4 bases and J lost 5, with 9 bases in between. The CDR3 DNA follows: TGTGCCAGCTCACTTCGGGACAACGAGCAGTACTTC. It specifies CASSLRDNEQYF.

J is TRBJ2-1 and V is TRBV4-2; 7 bases map to TRBD2. Germline V gene data show CDR1 as LGHNA and CDR2 as YNFKEQ. With 5 bases clipped from V and 2 bases from J, the junction kept 6 bases outside the gene matches. The CDR3 contains 15 residues. The CDR3 nucleotides are TGTGCCAGCAGCGCAGAGCGGGGAACCTACAATGAGCAGTTCTTC. It encodes CASSAERGTYNEQFF.

The rearrangement uses TRBV2 and TRBJ1-6, with 8 nucleotides matching TRBD1. From germline, CDR1 is SNHLY and CDR2 FYNNEI. The J segment lost 7 bases and the V segment lost 8 bases, leaving 1 base of the junction unmatched. The CDR3 is 12 residues long. CDR3 sequence: CASGTGNSPLHF. CDR3 coding DNA: TGTGCCAGCGGGACAGGAAATTCACCCCTCCACTTT.

This rearrangement joins TRBV6-1 to TRBJ1-4; D is uncertain. The CDR3 sequence is 13 residues long. The germline V gene encodes CDR1 MNHNS and CDR2 SASEGT. Deletions cut 8 bases from V and 7 bases from J, with 14 bases between. In DNA, the CDR3 is TGTGCCAGCTCAATAGCACCGGTTGAAAAACTGTTTTTT. Translation: CASSIAPVEKLFF.

This clone was seen more than once but under ten times. This rearrangement joins TRBV19 to TRBJ1-4, with TRBD1 as a possible D gene (5 bases). The CDR3 is 14 residues long. Trimming cost V 4 bases and J 0 bases, with 6 bases left between them. Germline lookup yields CDR1 LNHDA and CDR2 SQIVND (reference sequence). CDR3 amino acids: CASSTGATNEKLFF. The CDR3 nucleotides read TGTGCCAGTAGTACGGGGGCAACTAATGAAAAACTGTTTTTT.

The chain couples TRBV7-8 to TRBJ1-1; 8 nucleotides agree with TRBD1. Germline assignment: CDR1 SGHVS and CDR2 FQNEAQ. Trimming cost V 2 bases and J 4 bases; bases outside gene matches: 3. The CDR3 is 14 residues long. CDR3 in amino acids: CASSLPQGGTEAFF. CDR3 coding DNA: TGTGCCAGCAGCTTACCACAGGGGGGCACTGAAGCTTTCTTT.

The chain has TRBV6-6 and TRBJ2-5; D unresolved. The DNA end is a closer match to TRBJ2-7, so the J assignment may be wrong. Looked up from germline, CDR1 is MNHNY and CDR2 is SVGAGI (reference sequence). The CDR3 has 13 amino acids. The CDR3 region has the DNA TGTGCCAGCAGTTACCTTTCCTCGTACGAGCAGTACTTC. The encoded protein is CASSYLSSYEQYF.

The chain is built from TRBV9 and TRBJ2-1; TRBD1 aligns across 10 bases. The germline V gene has CDR1 SGDLS and CDR2 YYNGEE. The V gene end was trimmed by 5 bases and the J gene end by 4 bases; junction bases not matched to a gene: 15. The CDR3 is 18 residues long. CDR3 DNA sequence: TGTGCCAGCAGTCGGACCTTTGCTTGGGGACAGGGGTACAATGAGCAGTTCTTC. The encoded protein is CASSRTFAWGQGYNEQFF.

The chain employs TRBV2 and TRBJ1-1; no clear D. The CDR3 is 10 amino acids. With 4 bases removed from V and 11 bases from J, the gap between germline ends came to 8 bases. The germline V gene encodes CDR1 SNHLY and CDR2 FYNNEI. CDR3 nucleotide sequence: TGTGCCAGCAGTGGAGACACCGCTTTCTTT. Its protein is CASSGDTAFF.

The V and J genes are TRBV9 and TRBJ2-1, with D maybe TRBD2 (6 bases). Trimming left V 0 bases short and J 9 bases short, with 13 bases between. The CDR3 totals 14 residues. Germline CDR1 SGDLS, CDR2 YYNGEE. CDR3: CASSVVTGRGEQFF. In DNA, the CDR3 is TGTGCCAGCAGCGTAGTTACGGGGCGGGGTGAGCAGTTCTTC.

This clone has more than one count but fewer than ten. This chain joins TRBV6-1 and TRBJ1-1; D is possibly TRBD1 (5 bases). Germline V CDR1 and CDR2: MNHNS, SASEGT. Trimming removed 6 bases from V and 2 bases from J, with 16 bases in between. This CDR3 region has 15 residues. CDR3 in amino acids: CASRVQVVSNTEAFF. The DNA for the CDR3 is TGTGCCAGCAGGGTACAGGTGGTTAGTAACACTGAAGCTTTCTTT.

This rearrangement joins TRBV9 to TRBJ1-4; 7 positions match TRBD1. J gave up 5 bases and V 4 bases, and 8 bases lay outside the gene matches. CDR3 length: 15 residues. The germline gives CDR1 SGDLS, CDR2 YYNGEE. This CDR3 reads CASSTGQALNEKLFF. DNA of the CDR3: TGTGCCAGCAGCACCGGACAGGCCTTGAATGAAAAACTGTTTTTT.

The chain is built from TRBV2 and TRBJ2-2, with D possibly TRBD2 on 6 matching bases. V lost 8 bases and J lost 4, with 11 bases in between. Germline CDR1 SNHLY, CDR2 FYNNEI. There are 13 residues in the CDR3. CDR3 DNA: TGTGCCAGCTGGTTGGGGGGCACCGGGGAGCTGTTTTTT. Encoded protein: CASWLGGTGELFF.

This clone was recorded a few times. The J gene is TRBJ1-6, the V gene TRBV6-5; 10 bases align to TRBD1. The germline V gene has CDR1 MNHEY and CDR2 SVGAGI. V dropped 3 bases and J dropped 10; count of bases not matched to a gene: 9. The CDR3 is made up of 16 amino acids. This CDR3 is CASSYLGTGVGSPLHF. The CDR3, as DNA: TGTGCCAGCAGTTATCTTGGGACAGGGGTAGGCTCACCCCTCCACTTT.

The V gene is TRBV6-1, the J gene TRBJ2-1; D is possibly TRBD1 (5 bases). The germline V and J ends were trimmed by 6 bases and 0 bases, with 12 bases remaining between them. Germline CDR1 is MNHNS and CDR2 is SASEGT. There are 15 residues in the CDR3. In DNA form, the CDR3 reads TGTGCCAGCAGGTTGACCCAGGGCTCCTACAATGAGCAGTTCTTC. Encoded protein: CASRLTQGSYNEQFF.

This chain links TRBV2 with TRBJ1-2; 8 nucleotides match TRBD1. Germline assignment: CDR1 SNHLY and CDR2 FYNNEI. V shed 8 bases and J 3 bases; nucleotides not matched to a gene: 11. This CDR3 has 15 residues. The CDR3 here is CASEAGGGTDYGYTF. CDR3 coding DNA: TGTGCCAGCGAGGCAGGGGGCGGAACGGACTATGGCTACACCTTC. Full variable domain (outside the CDR3, taken from reference TRBV2 and TRBJ1-2): EPEVTQTPSHQVTQMGQEVILRCVPISNHLYFYWYRQILGQKVEFLVSFYNNEISEKSEIFDDQFSVERPDGSNFTLKIRSTKLEDSAMYFCASEAGGGTDYGYTFGSGTRLTVV.

The genes are TRBV19 and TRBJ2-7, with D possibly matching TRBD1 (6 bases). The germline V and J ends were trimmed by 9 bases and 3 bases, with 15 bases remaining between them. The CDR3 sequence is 13 residues long. Germline assignment: CDR1 LNHDA and CDR2 SQIVND (reference sequence). The chain's CDR3 is CARTWGHLYEQYF. CDR3 sequence (DNA): TGTGCCAGGACGTGGGGGCATCTCTACGAGCAGTACTTC.

This clone has a handful of counts. The V gene is TRBV6-6, the J gene TRBJ1-1, with TRBD1 matching over 7 bases. Trimming took 7 bases from V and 3 from J; bases not matched to a gene: 8. This CDR3 contains 14 residues. Germline values: CDR1 MNHNY, CDR2 SVGAGI (reference sequence). The CDR3 bases are TGTGCCAGCAACGACAGGGCTCCTTACACTGAAGCTTTCTTT. Translation gives CASNDRAPYTEAFF.

This chain links TRBV2 with TRBJ2-7; no clear D. Germline values: CDR1 SNHLY, CDR2 FYNNEI. The CDR3 sequence is 13 residues long. The V and J ends lost 1 base and 3 bases respectively, with 7 bases between them. In DNA, the CDR3 is TGTGCCAGCAGTGAAGTGCCAGGCTACGAGCAGTACTTC. It yields the protein CASSEVPGYEQYF.